Shown below are 29 T cell receptor beta chains from a single sample sequenced in a study of blood T cells in healthy people across ages. A second PCR of roughly 6 to 12 cycles used a sample-barcoded 5' primer and a J-beta primer mix. Each CDR3 protein gets one entry after TCRdb re-called the 5' RACE reads with MiXCR. The table records roughly 1,500,000 distinct CDR3 sequences, around two fifths of them present only once. The sample was blood. The receptors derive from a woman aged 18-29 years in good health.

Of note for this clonotype: One junction end does not reproduce the germline sequence, and a read error may be involved. V usage is TRBV28 and J usage is TRBJ1-2; D remains ambiguous. From germline, CDR1 is MDHEN and CDR2 SYDVKM. CDR3 length: 16 amino acids. The CDR3 loop is CASSLGKRKYNYGCTF. The CDR3 DNA follows: TGTGCCAGCAGTTTGGGGAAGCGGAAGTACAACTATGGCTGCACCTTC.

The rearrangement uses TRBV5-6 and TRBJ1-1; 8 bases agree with TRBD1. The germline CDR1 and CDR2 sequences are SGHDT and YYEEEE. J gave up 8 bases and V 1 base, and 13 bases lay outside the gene matches. This CDR3 contains 16 residues. The CDR3 sequence is CASSLYDRGLGEEAFF. Here the CDR3 DNA reads TGTGCCAGCAGCTTGTACGACAGGGGCCTCGGGGAAGAAGCTTTCTTT. Using reference TRBV5-6 and TRBJ1-1 for the parts outside the CDR3, the full variable domain is DAGVTQSPTHLIKTRGQQVTLRCSPKSGHDTVSWYQQALGQGPQFIFQYYEEEERQRGNFPDRFSGHQFPNYSSELNVNALLLGDSALYLCASSLYDRGLGEEAFFGQGTRLTVV.

CDR3 sequence reads: CASRPTSGRSTGELFF. The CDR3 bases are TGTGCCAGCAGACCGACTAGCGGGAGAAGCACCGGGGAGCTGTTTTTT. This chain links TRBV7-9 with TRBJ2-2; TRBD2 agrees at 12 bases. The V segment lost 6 bases and the J segment 4 bases; nucleotides outside the gene matches: 6. This CDR3 comprises 16 residues. Germline CDR1 and CDR2: SEHNR and FQNEAQ (reference sequence).

This rearrangement joins TRBV12-5 to TRBJ2-1, with 11 bases lining up with TRBD2. With V trimmed by 6 bases and J by 5 bases, 3 bases remained unmatched. The germline CDR1 and CDR2 sequences are LGHNT and FRNRAP. The CDR3 is 14 residues long. The CDR3 DNA follows: TGTGCTAGTGGGGGACTAGCGGCCCACAATGAGCAGTTCTTC. Protein product: CASGGLAAHNEQFF.

This chain joins TRBV5-1 and TRBJ2-7; TRBD1 aligns across 9 bases. The germline gives CDR1 SGHRS, CDR2 YFSETQ. There are 15 residues in the CDR3. The junction had 8 bases not matched to a gene; V was cut back by 4 bases and J by 3 bases. This CDR3 is CASSLGQGIVYEQYF. The CDR3 DNA reads as TGCGCCAGCAGCCTTGGACAGGGGATAGTCTACGAGCAGTACTTC.

This chain uses TRBV28 with TRBJ2-1; 7 nucleotides align to TRBD2. After removal of 6 bases from V and 5 bases from J, the junction contained 4 bases not matched to a gene. This CDR3 has 13 residues. Germline-derived CDR1 and CDR2 are MDHEN and SYDVKM. The CDR3 is CASRRAGDNEQFF. The CDR3 DNA reads TGTGCCAGCAGAAGGGCGGGGGACAATGAGCAGTTCTTC.

This clonotype was seen more than once but under ten times. The V and J genes are TRBV6-6 and TRBJ2-3; a weak D match, TRBD2 (6 bases). The CDR3 spans 13 residues. Germline CDR1 and CDR2: MNHNY and SVGAGI (reference sequence). CDR3 DNA sequence: TGTGCGTTGGGGAGGTCACCCGCAGATACGCAGTATTTT. This encodes CALGRSPADTQYF.

The chain recombines TRBV18 with TRBJ2-5, with TRBD1 as a possible D gene (5 bases). CDR1 KGHSH and CDR2 LQKENI come from the germline V gene. V lost 6 bases and J lost 11, with 22 bases in between. This CDR3 is built from 14 residues. As DNA, the CDR3 is TGTGCCAGCTCGCCAAATACTCAGGGTAACGGGCAGTACTTC. This encodes CASSPNTQGNGQYF.

This clonotype was seen a single time. V usage is TRBV20-1 and J usage is TRBJ1-2; possible D gene TRBD1, 6 bases. The V gene lost 7 bases and the J gene lost 4 bases, with 10 bases spanning the gap. Per germline, CDR1 DFQATT and CDR2 SNEGSKA (reference sequence). The CDR3 totals 11 residues. CDR3 DNA sequence: TGCAGTGAAGGGGGTGGCTATGGCTACACCTTC. Amino acid sequence: CSEGGGYGYTF.

The chain is built from TRBV27 and TRBJ1-2; D is unresolved. Germline CDR1 is MNHEY and CDR2 is SMNVEV (reference sequence). The V end was cut by 6 bases, the J end by 8 bases, with 22 bases between. The CDR3 has 15 residues. The CDR3: CASSAGPDPLGGYTF. As DNA, the CDR3 is TGTGCCAGCAGCGCAGGTCCGGACCCCCTTGGAGGCTACACCTTC.

This clonotype was detected only a few times. The chain uses TRBV20-1 and TRBJ2-7; no clear D gene. CDR3 length: 12 residues. Germline CDR1 DFQATT, CDR2 SNEGSKA (reference sequence). The V end lost 3 bases, the J end lost 3 bases, and 9 bases lay between the germline ends. CDR3 region: CSASSNNYEQYF. DNA of the CDR3: TGCAGTGCTAGCTCCAACAACTACGAGCAGTACTTC.

This clonotype has just a few counts. The rearrangement uses TRBV7-8 and TRBJ1-2; the match to TRBD1 covers 7 bases. The length of the CDR3 is 15 residues. The germline CDR1 and CDR2 sequences are SGHVS and FQNEAQ. Germline trimming cut 5 bases from V and 4 bases from J; bases unmatched to any gene: 10. The CDR3 region is CASSPGGGGSYGYTF. DNA for the CDR3: TGTGCCAGCAGCCCAGGGGGAGGGGGCAGCTATGGCTACACCTTC.

The chain carries TRBV6-1 and TRBJ1-5, with 8 bases fitting TRBD1. CDR1 is MNHNS, CDR2 SASEGT, per germline. The CDR3 loop spans 16 amino acids. With 5 bases clipped from V and 3 bases from J, the junction kept 9 bases outside the gene matches. The CDR3 protein is CASSLQNRGNNQPQHF. The CDR3 DNA follows: TGTGCCAGCAGTCTCCAAAACAGGGGGAACAATCAGCCCCAGCATTTT.

The rearrangement uses TRBV6-2 or TRBV6-3 and TRBJ1-2; D remains unclear. Looked up from germline, CDR1 is MNHEY and CDR2 is SVGEGT. The CDR3 extends over 15 amino acids. V lost 5 bases to trimming and J lost 4 bases, with 17 bases between them. The CDR3 region has the DNA TGTGCCAGCAGTAGCCCGGACCGGTCCCTCTATGGCTACACCTTC. Translation gives CASSSPDRSLYGYTF.

As concerns this clonotype: A read error may produce the germline difference seen at one junction end. This sequence joins TRBV25-1 and TRBJ1-2, with 9 bases fitting TRBD1. The CDR3 has 14 residues. CDR1 and CDR2 (germline): MGHDK, SYGVNS. Written as DNA, the CDR3 is TGTGCCGGCAGTGATGGGGACAGGGTCACCAGCTACACCTTC. Amino acids: CAGSDGDRVTSYTF.

The chain has TRBV5-6 and TRBJ1-3, with D unresolved. Germline V lookup: CDR1 SGHDT, CDR2 YYEEEE. The CDR3 covers 14 residues. V lost 2 bases and J lost 0, with 6 bases in between. The CDR3 DNA reads TGTGCCAGCAGCTTCACGGTCTCTGGAAACACCATATATTTT. It translates to CASSFTVSGNTIYF.

The V call is TRBV4-2, the J call TRBJ1-4, with 9 positions matching TRBD1. The CDR3 has 15 amino acids. Per the germline V gene, CDR1 is LGHNA and CDR2 is YNFKEQ. The V gene end was trimmed by 3 bases and the J gene end by 6 bases; junction bases not matched to a gene: 5. CDR3 sequence: CASSQDRGEDEKLFF. DNA for the CDR3: TGTGCCAGCAGCCAGGACAGGGGCGAAGATGAAAAACTGTTTTTT.

The chain is built from TRBV5-5 and TRBJ1-4; 9 positions agree with TRBD1. The CDR3 runs to 15 residues. The J segment lost 5 bases and the V segment lost 3 bases, leaving 5 bases of the junction unmatched. Germline V CDR1 and CDR2: SGHKS, YYEKEE (reference sequence). The chain's CDR3 is CASSSQGARNEKLFF. The CDR3 nucleotides are TGTGCCAGCAGCTCACAGGGGGCGCGGAATGAAAAACTGTTTTTT.

CDR3 in amino acids: CASSPPGGIHEQYF. The CDR3 bases are TGTGCCAGCAGTCCGCCGGGGGGGATTCACGAGCAGTACTTC. This rearrangement joins TRBV25-1 to TRBJ2-7; 8 bases align to TRBD2. From germline, CDR1 is MGHDK and CDR2 SYGVNS. The J segment lost 5 bases and the V segment lost 5 bases, leaving 8 bases of the junction unmatched. The CDR3 has 14 amino acids.

The chain couples TRBV12-3 or TRBV12-4 to TRBJ2-1; a possible D gene is TRBD1 (7 bases). The CDR3 spans 12 residues. Trimming removed 6 bases from V and 7 bases from J, with 10 bases in between. The CDR3 DNA reads TGTGCCAGCAGGACAGGGAGGAATGAGCAGTTCTTC. Translated, it gives CASRTGRNEQFF.

This clonotype was observed a few times. The chain carries TRBV27 and TRBJ1-1; TRBD1 aligns across 8 bases. V shed 6 bases, J shed 4 bases, and the junction held 7 bases outside the gene matches. Looked up from germline, CDR1 is MNHEY and CDR2 is SMNVEV (reference sequence). The CDR3 is made up of 14 amino acids. The CDR3 here is CASRSWGTGTEAFF. The CDR3 nucleotides are TGTGCCAGCAGGTCCTGGGGGACAGGCACTGAAGCTTTCTTT.

This clonotype turned up a few times. The chain carries TRBV20-1 and TRBJ2-7; 8 bases line up with TRBD2. Losses at the gene ends were 0 bases for V and 3 bases for J; bases not matched to a gene: 10. The CDR3 covers 16 residues. Germline V gene data show CDR1 as DFQATT and CDR2 as SNEGSKA (reference sequence). CDR3 residues: CSARDSGRDLNYEQYF. For the CDR3, the DNA is TGCAGTGCTAGAGATTCCGGGAGGGACTTGAACTACGAGCAGTACTTC.

This clonotype appeared a few times. The chain links TRBV2 to TRBJ2-5; D possibly uses TRBD1 or TRBD2 (6 bases each). The end of the DNA aligns better with TRBJ2-7, so the J call may be wrong. Germline V gene sequence: CDR1 SNHLY, CDR2 FYNNEI. This CDR3 is built from 15 residues. The CDR3 here is CASTGVELAPYEQYF. CDR3 bases: TGTGCCAGCACAGGGGTCGAACTAGCCCCCTACGAGCAGTACTTC.

The table lists this clonotype with many counts. The chain has TRBV6-5 and TRBJ1-5, with 9 bases identical to TRBD1. Germline CDR1 and CDR2: MNHEY and SVGAGI. J lost 6 bases, V lost 4 bases, and 7 bases had no gene match. This CDR3 has 15 amino acids. The CDR3 nucleotides are TGTGCCAGCAGTTCCACAGGGGGCGGAGGTCAGCCCCAGCATTTT. Translation: CASSSTGGGGQPQHF.

The chain links TRBV20-1 to TRBJ2-5; no reliable D call. The CDR3 sequence is 11 residues long. Trimming shortened V by 8 bases and J by 11 bases, and 18 bases separated the two germline ends. CDR1 and CDR2 (germline): DFQATT, SNEGSKA (reference sequence). The CDR3, as DNA: TGCAGTATACGGCCTTACAATGAGCAGTACTTC. It translates to CSIRPYNEQYF.

This rearrangement joins TRBV20-1 to TRBJ2-5; a possible D gene is TRBD2 (6 bases). With the DNA end fitting TRBJ2-7 better, the J assignment may be wrong. The length of the CDR3 is 16 residues. Per the germline V gene, CDR1 is DFQATT and CDR2 is SNEGSKA (reference sequence). The CDR3 reads CSARDPRDSLISEQYF. CDR3 DNA sequence: TGCAGTGCTAGAGATCCCCGGGACTCCTTGATATCCGAGCAGTACTTC.

This clonotype has a handful of counts. The rearrangement links TRBV12-3 or TRBV12-4 to TRBJ1-2, with D hard to call. This CDR3 has 12 residues. With 2 bases removed from V and 4 bases from J, the gap between germline ends came to 5 bases. Here the CDR3 reads CASSLHSYGYTF. The CDR3 DNA reads TGTGCCAGCAGTTTACACAGCTATGGCTACACCTTC.

The rearrangement uses TRBV5-5 and TRBJ2-3, with 8 nucleotides matching TRBD2. In germline, CDR1 is SGHKS, CDR2 YYEKEE (reference sequence). This CDR3 comprises 15 residues. The junction had 7 bases not matched to a gene; V was cut back by 4 bases and J by 3 bases. The CDR3 here is CASSRGGTLTDTQYF. The DNA for the CDR3 is TGTGCCAGCAGCCGGGGGGGGACACTGACAGATACGCAGTATTTT.

This clonotype was seen only once. The rearrangement uses TRBV29-1 and TRBJ2-2, with D tentatively TRBD2 (5 bases). This CDR3 comprises 14 residues. Between the trimmed V and J ends, which lost 3 bases and 3 bases, there was a span of 11 bases. Per the germline V gene, CDR1 is SQVTM and CDR2 is ANQGSEA. CDR3 amino acids: CSVDWSGDTGELFF. The CDR3 bases are TGCAGCGTTGACTGGAGCGGAGACACCGGGGAGCTGTTTTTT.